This T cell receptor beta chain was sequenced in a study of cytotoxic CD8 clonotypes in ibrutinib-treated CLL. In germline, CDR1 is SGHTA, CDR2 FQGTGA. V lost 5 bases and J 0 bases, leaving 11 bases between the germline ends. CDR3 length: 14 residues. Researchers set a sequencing depth target of 1 in 200,000 to 1 in 1 million T cells. Data came from immunoSEQ multiplex PCR; TCRdb stores just in-frame clones and leaves some out. Here the sample spans hundreds of thousands of clones, around 75% being singletons. Sequences were derived from PBMCs, sampled after 12 months of ibrutinib treatment. The rearrangement links TRBV7-3 to TRBJ2-7; D is uncertain. This receptor was obtained from a human donor with chronic lymphocytic leukemia. Here the CDR3 reads CASSLQPRSYEQYF. The DNA of the CDR3 is TGTGCCAGCAGCCTGCAACCTCGCTCCTACGAGCAGTACTTC.